Listed below are T cell receptor beta chains from one sample, sequenced in a study of T cell responses to AZD1222 COVID-19 vaccine. The protocol was immunoSEQ multiplex PCR, while the TCRdb copy is restricted to in-frame clones and leaves out a portion. The sample contains more than 110,000 clones, 90% of which appear only once. The sequencing here drew on peripheral blood, taken on day 0 of AZD1222 vaccination. Every receptor here comes from an adult in good health. Each CDR3 is given without its conserved first and last residue.

v_gene | CDR3aa
TRBV7-2 | ASSLLVNWFGQANTEAF
TRBV5-1 | ASSPMIRDTDYGYT
TRBV29-1 | SVSSRAPNEQY
TRBV19 | ASSIASVSEQF
TRBV7-9 | ASSRHNSDYEQY
TRBV10-3 | AISESGQSPLH
TRBV9 | ASSVEWGTSGTRGGELF
TRBV2 | ASSSPPGRGSTDTQY
TRBV6-4 | ASRRDQGDSPLH
TRBV21-1 | ASRHTDTQY
TRBV4-2 | ASSQDGGGYEQY
TRBV24-1 | ATSGGQGKYNEQF
TRBV5-4 | ASSLAGGPTYEQY
TRBV3-1/TRBV3-2 | ASSQDEREAF
TRBV29-1 | SVETSGTDTQY
TRBV5-4 | ASSSDPDTEAF
TRBV23-1 | ASSPNTSLGTDTQY
TRBV5-4 | ASRPGTSGRHGELF
TRBV11-3 | ASRGLRDTQY
TRBV6-5 | ASAGPGRETQY
TRBV5-1 | ASSSLRQGDHGYT
TRBV7-9 | ASSLGRWGLPVNEQF
TRBV11-2 | ASSTRGRMSGNTIY
TRBV4-3 | ASSLFTGVGTGDNSPLH
TRBV6-4 | ASSETGRSNQPQH
TRBV2 | ATQGQGDQPQH
TRBV5-4 | ASSLEVAEETQY
TRBV5-4 | ASSLGGGNYGYT
TRBV2 | ASSEERGFGTQY
TRBV13 | ASSFSGRAFV
TRBV18 | ASSPLSGSRNTEAF
TRBV30 | AFSTGQFYEQY
TRBV7-3 | ASSLVGSRETQY
TRBV27 | ASRGAGTGKDTQY
TRBV10-3 | AISESTSGPTNTEAF
TRBV7-2 | ASSLDRGQGARTRGYT